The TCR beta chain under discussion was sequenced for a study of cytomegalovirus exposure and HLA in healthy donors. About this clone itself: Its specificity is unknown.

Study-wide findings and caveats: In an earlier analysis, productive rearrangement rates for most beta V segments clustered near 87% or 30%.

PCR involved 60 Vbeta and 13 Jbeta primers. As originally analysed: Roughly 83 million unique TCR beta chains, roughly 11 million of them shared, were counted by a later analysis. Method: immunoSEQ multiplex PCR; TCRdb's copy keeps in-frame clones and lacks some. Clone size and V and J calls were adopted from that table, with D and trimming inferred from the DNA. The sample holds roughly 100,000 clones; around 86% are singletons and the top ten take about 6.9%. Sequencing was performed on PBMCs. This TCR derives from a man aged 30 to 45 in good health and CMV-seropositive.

This chain's CDR3 is CASSLAPGDTEAFF. DNA of the CDR3: TGTGCCAGCAGCTTAGCGCCGGGGGACACTGAAGCTTTCTTT. This rearrangement joins TRBV7-8 to TRBJ1-1; D might be TRBD1 (5 bases). The ends were cut back, 0 bases at V and 3 bases at J, with 8 bases in the middle. The CDR3 runs 14 residues. Germline V lookup: CDR1 SGHVS, CDR2 FQNEAQ.